Below, 21 T cell receptor beta chains from the same sample are listed, as sequenced in a study of CD8 T cells in Susac syndrome. The RNA, roughly 0.45 to 1 ug, was put through reverse transcription using random hexamers. Via MiXCR, TCRdb re-called the immunoSEQ multiplex PCR reads, giving one row per CDR3 protein. The sample includes about 200,000 distinct CDR3 sequences, roughly 94% of them seen just once. Input material: CD4+ T cells from PBMCs. These receptors originate from a human donor in good health.

The chain is built from TRBV20-1 and TRBJ1-6; no firm D call. V was cut by 1 base and J by 14 bases, with 9 bases left in between. In germline, CDR1 is DFQATT, CDR2 SNEGSKA (reference sequence). CDR3 length: 11 amino acids. The CDR3 sequence: CSARGPRALHF. In nucleotides, the CDR3 is TGCAGTGCTAGAGGACCTCGGGCCCTCCACTTT.

This CDR3 reads CASSQELDWASYEQYF. CDR3 in DNA: TGCGCCAGCAGCCAAGAGCTGGACTGGGCGTCCTACGAGCAGTACTTC. The gene calls are TRBV4-3 and TRBJ2-7; perhaps TRBD2 as D (5 bases). V was shortened by 0 bases and J by 1 base, with 13 bases between the two germline ends. This CDR3 has 16 amino acids. Per germline, CDR1 LGHNA and CDR2 YSLEER.

CDR3 amino acids: CSAPGTTGAGYTF. In nucleotides, the CDR3 is TGCAGTGCCCCCGGGACAACCGGGGCTGGCTACACCTTC. The J gene is TRBJ1-2, the V gene TRBV20-1, with a weak D call TRBD1 (6 bases). This CDR3 has 13 amino acids. The germline V gene encodes CDR1 DFQATT and CDR2 SNEGSKA (reference sequence). V was trimmed by 6 bases and J by 7 bases, leaving 18 bases between them.

The chain couples TRBV5-4 to TRBJ2-7; D gene ambiguous. CDR3 size: 13 residues. V was clipped by 0 bases and J by 6 bases, with 10 bases between them. The germline V gene encodes CDR1 SGHNT and CDR2 YYREEE (reference sequence). The CDR3: CASSLAVTLEQYF. As DNA, the CDR3 is TGTGCCAGCAGCTTGGCCGTTACCCTCGAGCAGTACTTC.

The chain employs TRBV4-1 and TRBJ2-5; 12 bases line up with TRBD2. This CDR3 region has 15 residues. V dropped 6 bases and J dropped 5; count of bases not matched to a gene: 7. Germline V lookup: CDR1 MGHRA, CDR2 YSYEKL. CDR3 in amino acids: CASRLTSGGSETQYF. The CDR3 region has the DNA TGCGCCAGCAGGCTTACTAGCGGGGGGAGTGAGACCCAGTACTTC.

V usage is TRBV5-4 and J usage is TRBJ1-2; no firm D call. The CDR3 length is 14 residues. Trimming stripped 4 bases from V and 4 bases from J, with 14 bases between. Germline V gives CDR1 SGHNT, CDR2 YYREEE (reference sequence). The CDR3 DNA sequence: TGTGCCAGCAGCCCCCAAGGGAGAATCTATGGCTACACCTTC. Its protein product is CASSPQGRIYGYTF.

The V call is TRBV29-1, the J call TRBJ2-1; perhaps TRBD2 as D (7 bases). Per germline, CDR1 SQVTM and CDR2 ANQGSEA. This CDR3 has 13 amino acids. V was cut by 6 bases and J by 8 bases, with 17 bases left in between. The CDR3 nucleotides are TGCAGCGTCGCCCCCTCGGGGGGCGATGAGCAGTTCTTC. Protein product: CSVAPSGGDEQFF.

The J gene is TRBJ1-1, the V gene TRBV29-1; 8 bases align to TRBD1. Germline V gives CDR1 SQVTM, CDR2 ANQGSEA. The J segment lost 3 bases and the V segment lost 6 bases, leaving 6 bases of the junction unmatched. The CDR3 runs 13 residues. In DNA, the CDR3 is TGCAGCGTCTTTGGGACAGGTCACACTGAAGCTTTCTTT. Amino acids: CSVFGTGHTEAFF.

The chain is built from TRBV15 and TRBJ2-1, with 7 positions matching TRBD2. CDR3 size: 16 residues. J was trimmed by 4 bases and V by 2 bases; bases with no gene match: 8. Per the germline V gene, CDR1 is LNHNV and CDR2 is YYDKDF (reference sequence). The chain's CDR3 is CATSRSLSGQYNEQFF. DNA of the CDR3: TGTGCCACCAGCAGATCCCTTAGCGGGCAATACAATGAGCAGTTCTTC.

The V gene is TRBV20-1, the J gene TRBJ1-4; D remains ambiguous. The CDR3 is made up of 14 amino acids. The V and J ends lost 1 base and 5 bases respectively, with 11 bases between them. The germline gives CDR1 DFQATT, CDR2 SNEGSKA (reference sequence). The CDR3 bases are TGCAGTGCTAGAGGCCTCGGGTCGAATGAAAAACTGTTTTTT. It specifies CSARGLGSNEKLFF.

This clonotype has only one observation. The chain carries TRBV5-6 and TRBJ1-2; unclear D gene. From germline, CDR1 is SGHDT and CDR2 YYEEEE. The CDR3 sequence is 11 residues long. V lost 1 base and J lost 9, with 7 bases in between. In DNA form, the CDR3 reads TGTGCCAGCAGCTTGAGCAATAGCTACACCTTC. Translated, it gives CASSLSNSYTF.

This sequence joins TRBV29-1 and TRBJ2-3, with TRBD2 as a possible D gene (6 bases). Germline assignment: CDR1 SQVTM and CDR2 ANQGSEA. This CDR3 contains 13 residues. V was shortened by 7 bases and J by 0 bases, with 11 bases between the two germline ends. CDR3 bases: TGCAGCGGCCGGGACTTGAGCACAGATACGCAGTATTTT. It codes for CSGRDLSTDTQYF.

The genes are TRBV24-1 and TRBJ2-7; possible D gene TRBD1, 6 bases. The germline CDR1 and CDR2 sequences are KGHDR and SFDVKD. V dropped 5 bases and J dropped 4 bases, with 11 bases sitting between them. The CDR3 covers 13 residues. The CDR3 reads CATSGQVLYEQYF. CDR3 DNA sequence: TGTGCCACCAGTGGACAGGTTCTTTACGAGCAGTACTTC.

V usage is TRBV29-1 and J usage is TRBJ1-3, with D unclear. CDR1 is SQVTM and CDR2 is ANQGSEA in the germline V gene. V was pared by 6 bases and J by 12 bases, with 18 bases between. The CDR3 runs 12 residues. CDR3 sequence reads: CSVTTEVAGIYF. The DNA for the CDR3 is TGCAGCGTAACGACCGAGGTGGCGGGCATATATTTT.

The chain recombines TRBV29-1 with TRBJ2-3; no reliable D call. The CDR3 sequence is 10 residues long. Germline CDR1 SQVTM, CDR2 ANQGSEA. V was pared by 4 bases and J by 5 bases, with 4 bases between. CDR3 nucleotide sequence: TGCAGCGTTGTGGAAGATACGCAGTATTTT. Amino acid sequence: CSVVEDTQYF.

The V and J genes are TRBV4-1 and TRBJ1-5; D remains ambiguous. The CDR3 spans 14 residues. The V and J ends lost 4 bases and 7 bases respectively, with 14 bases between them. The V gene's germline CDR1 is MGHRA and CDR2 YSYEKL. The CDR3 nucleotides are TGCGCCAGCAGCCTTGGCGGGGTGGGGCAGCCCCAGCATTTT. Translated: CASSLGGVGQPQHF.

The DNA for the CDR3 is TGTGCCAGCTCACCCCGGCAAGAGACCCAGTACTTC. Amino acid sequence: CASSPRQETQYF. The chain uses TRBV18 and TRBJ2-5; D is unclear. Trimming took off 3 bases at V and 2 bases at J, with 4 bases between the two ends. CDR1 and CDR2 (germline): KGHSH, LQKENI. There are 12 residues in the CDR3.

The chain couples TRBV2 to TRBJ1-2, with 7 bases identical to TRBD1. V lost 7 bases to trimming and J lost 8 bases; unmatched junction nucleotides: 7. This CDR3 has 12 residues. The germline gives CDR1 SNHLY, CDR2 FYNNEI. CDR3 nucleotide sequence: TGTGCCAGCACCGAGGACAGGATAGGCTACACCTTC. Translated: CASTEDRIGYTF.

This chain links TRBV20-1 with TRBJ2-7; D is tentatively TRBD1 or TRBD2 (6 bases each). CDR1 and CDR2 from the germline V gene are DFQATT and SNEGSKA (reference sequence). The CDR3 runs to 12 residues. Trimming removed 5 bases from V and 9 bases from J, with 17 bases in between. CDR3 residues: CSAVGGSRVQYV. The DNA for the CDR3 is TGCAGTGCTGTGGGGGGCAGTAGGGTGCAGTACGTC.

This chain links TRBV12-3 or TRBV12-4 with TRBJ2-1; 9 bases match TRBD2. The CDR3 has 14 amino acids. The junction had 5 bases not matched to a gene; V was cut back by 6 bases and J by 5 bases. CDR3 nucleotides: TGTGCCAGCAGGCTTAGCGGGGGAAACAATGAGCAGTTCTTC. Residues: CASRLSGGNNEQFF.

The V and J genes are TRBV7-9 and TRBJ2-6; perhaps TRBD1 as D (6 bases). The germline CDR1 and CDR2 sequences are SEHNR and FQNEAQ (reference sequence). CDR3 length: 15 amino acids. Trimming took off 5 bases at V and 2 bases at J, with 10 bases between the two ends. CDR3 in DNA: TGTGCCAGCAGCCCCTCAGGGGCTGGGGCCAACGTCCTGACTTTC. Protein: CASSPSGAGANVLTF.